This is a list of T cell receptor beta chains from one sample in a study of T cell clones after liver transplantation. For these TCRs, the target antigens are not known. Assay: immunoSEQ multiplex PCR; the TCRdb copy retains only in-frame clones and omits some. The sample has about 1,300 clones; about 36% are singletons. The specimen was CD4+ T cells from cultured PBMCs. Receptors originate from a human patient who received a liver transplant. Some T cells may be the graft donor's. Each CDR3 is given with its conserved first and last residue. D genes are given only for firm matches. Clone size appears in some rows only: once, few, many, or a class for an expanded clone.

>TRBJ1-1|NA|TRBD1|TRBV6-5
TGTGCCAGCAGTGACCAACAGGGGGGTGAAGCTTTCTTT
CASSDQQGGEAFF
>TRBJ1-3|NA|NA|TRBV28
TGTGCCAGCAGTAAAACAGGAAACACCATATATTTT
CASSKTGNTIYF
>TRBJ2-2|large|TRBD2|TRBV28
TGTGCCAGCACCTCGGGGGGGGGAGGCGGGGAGCTGTTTTTT
CASTSGGGGGELFF
>TRBJ2-2|medium-sized|TRBD1|TRBV6-5
TGTGCCAGCAGTTCGCTAACAGGGGCCACCGGGGAGCTGTTTTTT
CASSSLTGATGELFF
>TRBJ2-1|NA|TRBD2|TRBV6-5
TGTGCCAGCAGTTATGGGGGACTAGTCAATGAGCAGTTCTTC
CASSYGGLVNEQFF
>TRBJ1-5|NA|NA|TRBV6-1
TGTGCCAGCAGTTTCTTAGGACAGAGCAATCAGCCCCAGCATTTT
CASSFLGQSNQPQHF
>TRBJ1-4|NA|TRBD1|TRBV28
TGTGCCAGCACAATCCACACAGGGGGCAATGAAAAACTGTTTTTT
CASTIHTGGNEKLFF
>TRBJ1-5|large|NA|TRBV28
TGTGCCAGCAGTTTAATGGGCCTTAGCAATCAGCCCCAGCATTTT
CASSLMGLSNQPQHF
>TRBJ2-7|NA|TRBD1|TRBV6-1
TGTGCCAGCAGTGTTATCCGGACAGGACACTACGAGCAGTACTTC
CASSVIRTGHYEQYF
>TRBJ1-5|large|NA|TRBV19
TGTGCCAGTAGTGTTGACAGAAAAAATCAGCCCCAGCATTTT
CASSVDRKNQPQHF
>TRBJ1-1|NA|NA|TRBV2
TGTGCCAGCAGTGTAGGACAGCACACTGAAGCTTTCTTT
CASSVGQHTEAFF
>TRBJ1-2|few|NA|TRBV5-5
TGTGCCAGCAGCTTGAACGGTAGTCCGTATGGCTACACCTTC
CASSLNGSPYGYTF
>TRBJ1-5|large|TRBD1|TRBV7-2
TGTGCCAGCAGCCTCGACAGGGGGCGAAATCAGCCCCAGCATTTT
CASSLDRGRNQPQHF
>TRBJ2-7|NA|NA|TRBV28
TGTGCCAGCAGTTTATTTGGGAGTGAGCAGTACTTC
CASSLFGSEQYF
>TRBJ2-3|NA|TRBD2|TRBV5-7
TGTGCCAGCAGCTTGGACACTAGCGGGGTCACAGATACGCAGTATTTT
CASSLDTSGVTDTQYF
>TRBJ2-7|NA|TRBD1|TRBV7-2
TGTGCCAGCAGCTTAGGGAGGGACAGGGGTACCTACGAGCAGTACTTC
CASSLGRDRGTYEQYF
>TRBJ2-6|few|NA|TRBV5-4
TGTGCCATCCCGTCCGCGGCCAAGTCTGGGGCCAACGTCCTGACTTTC
CAIPSAAKSGANVLTF
>TRBJ1-1|NA|TRBD1|TRBV30
TGTGCCTGGAGGGGGGACAGTGAGAACACTGAAGCTTTCTTT
CAWRGDSENTEAFF
>TRBJ2-1|NA|TRBD1|TRBV4-1
TGCGCCAGCAGCCCCGACAGGGGGCGCTCCTACAATGAGCAGTTCTTC
CASSPDRGRSYNEQFF
>TRBJ1-2|NA|TRBD1|TRBV5-1
TGCGCCAGCAGCCCAGGACAGGGTGCTTATGGCTACACCTTC
CASSPGQGAYGYTF
>TRBJ1-5|NA|TRBD1|TRBV7-8
TGTGCCAGCAGCCTGAACAGGGGAGGAGGCAATCAGCCCCAGCATTTT
CASSLNRGGGNQPQHF
>TRBJ2-5|NA|TRBD2|TRBV15
TGTGCCACCAGCAGAGTTGGTTGGAGGCGGGGGGTTTACGCGGAGACCCAGTACTTC
CATSRVGWRRGVYAETQYF
>TRBJ2-6|large|NA|TRBV18
TGTGCCAGCTCACAGGACAGCTTCTACTCTGGGGCCAACGTCCTGACTTTC
CASSQDSFYSGANVLTF
>TRBJ1-1|NA|TRBD1|TRBV9
TGTGCCAGCAGCCTACGTCCGGGACAGGGGACTGAAGCTTTCTTT
CASSLRPGQGTEAFF
>TRBJ2-1|medium-sized|TRBD2|TRBV10-1
TGCGCCAGCAGTGAGTCATCGAGCGGGGGGCAGAGTGAGCAGTTCTTC
CASSESSSGGQSEQFF
>TRBJ2-1|large|TRBD2|TRBV27
TGTGCCAGCAGATCTGCCGGGACTAGGCCCTCCAATGAGCAGTTCTTC
CASRSAGTRPSNEQFF
>TRBJ2-1|NA|NA|TRBV5-1
TGTGCCAGCAGCCAGTACAATGAGCAGTTCTTC
CASSQYNEQFF
>TRBJ1-2|NA|NA|TRBV6-5
TGTGCCAGTAGTGAGGGGAGGGCCTATGGCTACACCTTC
CASSEGRAYGYTF
>TRBJ2-5|few|NA|TRBV19
TGTGCCAGTAGTATAGAGATCGGGGGAAAGGCCCAGTACTTC
CASSIEIGGKAQYF
>TRBJ2-7|large|TRBD2|TRBV15
TGTGCCACCAGCAGAGATTTGGGACTAGCCTACGAGCAGTACTTC
CATSRDLGLAYEQYF
>TRBJ1-1|NA|NA|TRBV7-2
TGTGCCAGCAGCCAAAACATGAACACTGAAGCTTTCTTT
CASSQNMNTEAFF
>TRBJ2-3|medium-sized|TRBD2|TRBV19
TGTGCCAGTAGTTCACTAGCGGGGGGGCGAGATACGCAGTATTTT
CASSSLAGGRDTQYF
>TRBJ1-5|medium-sized|NA|TRBV6-6
TGTGCCAGCAGTTACCGAACAGGGTCAGGTCAGCCCCAGCATTTT
CASSYRTGSGQPQHF
>TRBJ1-3|NA|TRBD1|TRBV28
TGTGCCAGCAGTTCGGGGACAGACCACTCTGGAAACACCATATATTTT
CASSSGTDHSGNTIYF
>TRBJ2-7|NA|TRBD1|TRBV10-3
TGTGCCATCAGCCCGGGACAGGGGGTTTACGAGCAGTACTTC
CAISPGQGVYEQYF
>TRBJ1-1|NA|NA|TRBV7-3
TGTGCCAGCAGCTTAGGACGGGGGAACACTGAAGCTTTCTTT
CASSLGRGNTEAFF
>TRBJ2-6|NA|NA|TRBV2
TGTGCCAGCAGTGAAGCTTTAACGGGGGGCGCATCCCTCTGGAGGGCCAACGTCCTGACTTTC
CASSEALTGGASLWRANVLTF
>TRBJ2-7|large|NA|TRBV7-9
TGTGCCAGCAGAACAGGGTCCCTCGAGCAGTACTTC
CASRTGSLEQYF
>TRBJ1-1|NA|NA|TRBV6-7
TGTGCCAGCAGTTACGCAGGGGTGAACACTGAAGCTTTCTTT
CASSYAGVNTEAFF
>TRBJ1-4|medium-sized|NA|TRBV28
TGTGCCAGCAGTCCCTCAACATGGGCGGGTGAAAAACTGTTTTTT
CASSPSTWAGEKLFF
>TRBJ2-2|NA|TRBD2|TRBV13
TGTGCCAGCAGCTGGCCGAGATCGACTCCCGGCGGGGGGGGCTTAGTTGGGTCCGGGGAGCTGTTTTTT
CASSWPRSTPGGGGLVGSGELFF